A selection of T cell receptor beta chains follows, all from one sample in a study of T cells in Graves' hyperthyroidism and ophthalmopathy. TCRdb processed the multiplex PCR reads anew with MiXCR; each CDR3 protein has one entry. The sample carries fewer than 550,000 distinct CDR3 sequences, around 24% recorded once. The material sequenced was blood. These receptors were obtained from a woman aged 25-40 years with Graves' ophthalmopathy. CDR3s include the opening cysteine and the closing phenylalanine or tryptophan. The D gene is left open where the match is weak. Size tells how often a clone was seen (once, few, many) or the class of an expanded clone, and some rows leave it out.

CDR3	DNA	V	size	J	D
CATSQGTEQYF	TGTGCCACCTCTCAGGGGACCGAGCAGTACTTC	TRBV10-3	many	TRBJ2-7	NA
CASSLSPEETQYF	TGTGCCAGCTCACTCTCGCCCGAAGAGACCCAGTACTTC	TRBV18	NA	TRBJ2-5	NA
CASSPVVGNQPQHF	TGTGCCAGCAGCCCCGTTGTTGGCAATCAGCCCCAGCATTTT	TRBV6-2/TRBV6-3	few	TRBJ1-5	NA
CASSYSNFSSITGELFF	TGTGCCAGCAGTTACTCGAATTTCTCCTCAATCACCGGGGAGCTGTTTTTT	TRBV6-5	once	TRBJ2-2	NA
CASSLPLQPQHF	TGTGCCAGCAGCTTACCCTTGCAGCCCCAGCATTTT	TRBV7-9	many	TRBJ1-5	NA
CASSLSDLLGGYTF	TGTGCCAGCAGTTTATCGGACCTACTCGGGGGCTACACCTTC	TRBV28	many	TRBJ1-2	NA
CASSSSYEQYF	TGTGCCAGCAGTTCCTCCTACGAGCAGTACTTC	TRBV12-3/TRBV12-4	medium-sized	TRBJ2-7	NA
CATSGGAGNQPQHF	TGTGCCACTTCGGGGGGGGCCGGCAATCAGCCCCAGCATTTT	TRBV6-8	once	TRBJ1-5	NA
CSGRGREAPTF	TGCAGTGGACGGGGGAGGGAAGCCCCCACCTTC	TRBV29-1	few	TRBJ1-2	NA
CASSVDLSGGQETQYF	TGTGCCAGCAGCGTAGATCTTAGCGGGGGACAAGAGACCCAGTACTTC	TRBV9	few	TRBJ2-5	TRBD2
CASKVAGGNTGELFF	TGTGCCAGCAAGGTAGCGGGGGGGAACACCGGGGAGCTGTTTTTT	TRBV27	many	TRBJ2-2	TRBD2
CASSYSGQINQPQHF	TGTGCCAGCAGTTACTCGGGACAGATTAATCAGCCCCAGCATTTT	TRBV6-2/TRBV6-3	many	TRBJ1-5	TRBD1
CASSLGHALHF	TGTGCCAGCAGCTTAGGACATGCCCTCCACTTT	TRBV11-2	NA	TRBJ1-6	NA
CSASVRGGNVGSYNSPLHF	TGCAGTGCTAGCGTGCGCGGGGGCAATGTGGGATCCTATAATTCACCCCTCCACTTT	TRBV20-1	few	TRBJ1-6	NA
CAWSVTGEQYF	TGTGCCTGGAGTGTTACGGGCGAGCAGTACTTC	TRBV30	NA	TRBJ2-7	NA
CSARARSGLAVNTGELFF	TGCAGTGCTAGAGCCCGATCCGGACTAGCGGTAAACACCGGGGAGCTGTTTTTT	TRBV20-1	many	TRBJ2-2	TRBD2
CASSLDGFGYTF	TGTGCCAGCAGTTTAGACGGTTTTGGCTACACCTTC	TRBV28	few	TRBJ1-2	NA
CASSIQGAGDSPHEQYF	TGTGCCAGCAGCATCCAGGGGGCGGGGGATAGTCCCCACGAGCAGTACTTC	TRBV7-3	NA	TRBJ2-7	NA
CASSFQGGGDGYTF	TGTGCCAGCAGTTTCCAGGGCGGGGGGGATGGCTACACCTTC	TRBV12-3/TRBV12-4	many	TRBJ1-2	NA
CSARDVAVSSYNSPLHF	TGCAGTGCTAGAGATGTCGCAGTTAGCTCCTATAATTCACCCCTCCACTTT	TRBV20-1	few	TRBJ1-6	NA
CASSDGLAELELFF	TGTGCCAGCAGTGATGGTCTAGCCGAATTGGAGCTGTTTTTT	TRBV6-1	NA	TRBJ2-2	NA
CASSFQGKNTEAFF	TGTGCCAGCAGCTTTCAGGGGAAGAACACTGAAGCTTTCTTT	TRBV13	NA	TRBJ1-1	NA
CASCAGANVLTF	TGTGCCAGCTGCGCCGGGGCCAACGTCCTGACTTTC	TRBV6-2/TRBV6-3	many	TRBJ2-6	NA
CASSFGTVPPYEQYF	TGTGCCAGCAGTTTTGGGACAGTACCGCCCTACGAGCAGTACTTC	TRBV12-3/TRBV12-4	many	TRBJ2-7	TRBD1
CASSLGQTSSYEPYF	TGCGCCAGCAGCTTGGGACAGACGAGCTCCTACGAGCCGTACTTC	TRBV5-1	NA	TRBJ2-7	NA
CASSIGDSPTGELFF	TGTGCCAGTAGTATAGGTGACTCACCCACCGGGGAGCTGTTTTTT	TRBV19	NA	TRBJ2-2	NA
CSASRIGGETQYF	TGCAGTGCTAGCCGCATCGGGGGAGAGACCCAGTACTTC	TRBV20-1	many	TRBJ2-5	NA
CASSIKNTEAFF	TGTGCCAGTAGTATAAAGAACACTGAAGCTTTCTTT	TRBV19	many	TRBJ1-1	NA
CASRLGGSTEAFF	TGTGCCAGCAGACTGGGAGGGAGCACTGAAGCTTTCTTT	TRBV27	many	TRBJ1-1	NA